Listed below are T cell receptor beta chains from one sample, sequenced in a study of blood T cell repertoires in COVID-19. Produced via immunoSEQ multiplex PCR; TCRdb's table is partial and in-frame only. The sample includes about 150,000 clones, about four fifths of them seen just once. The sequencing input was peripheral blood. The receptors were sampled from a human donor with acute or convalescent COVID-19. The donor label of this sample is uncertain. Both conserved end residues are part of each CDR3. A D gene is named only where the DNA matches it firmly. Clone size appears in some rows only: once, few, many, or a class for an expanded clone.

V gene: TRBV10-3; clone size: -; D gene: TRBD1; J gene: TRBJ2-1; CDR3 DNA: TGTGCCGCATCCCAAGGACAGGGGAACAATGAGCAGTTCTTC; CDR3 protein: CAASQGQGNNEQFF
V gene: TRBV5-6; clone size: -; D gene: TRBD1; J gene: TRBJ2-5; CDR3 DNA: TGTGCCAGCAGCCCTCAACAGGGGAAGACCCAGTACTTC; CDR3 protein: CASSPQQGKTQYF
V gene: TRBV6-5; clone size: few; D gene: -; J gene: TRBJ1-5; CDR3 DNA: TGTGCCAGCAGTTACCGGGGAGAGGGCAGCAATCAGCCCCAGCATTTT; CDR3 protein: CASSYRGEGSNQPQHF
V gene: TRBV4-2; clone size: -; D gene: -; J gene: TRBJ1-1; CDR3 DNA: TGTGCCAGCAGCCAAGATCAGCACAGGGACACTGAAGCTTTCTTT; CDR3 protein: CASSQDQHRDTEAFF
V gene: TRBV18; clone size: -; D gene: TRBD1; J gene: TRBJ2-7; CDR3 DNA: TGTGCCAGCTCACCACCGCCGGGACAGACCTCCTACGAGCAGTACTTC; CDR3 protein: CASSPPPGQTSYEQYF
V gene: TRBV9; clone size: -; D gene: TRBD1; J gene: TRBJ1-2; CDR3 DNA: TGTGCCAGCAGCGGCGGGACAGGGGGCGATGGCTACACCTTC; CDR3 protein: CASSGGTGGDGYTF
V gene: TRBV6-5; clone size: -; D gene: TRBD1; J gene: TRBJ1-6; CDR3 DNA: TGTGCCAGCTTTACTGGGACAGGGTATAATTCACCCCTCCACTTT; CDR3 protein: CASFTGTGYNSPLHF
V gene: TRBV5-1; clone size: -; D gene: -; J gene: TRBJ2-1; CDR3 DNA: TGCGCCAGCAGCCTCCAGGGTAAGGACATTAATGAGCAGTTCTTC; CDR3 protein: CASSLQGKDINEQFF
V gene: TRBV6-1; clone size: -; D gene: -; J gene: TRBJ1-1; CDR3 DNA: TGTGCCAGCAGTGTGTACTTAGGGGGAAAGGACACTGAAGCTTTCTTT; CDR3 protein: CASSVYLGGKDTEAFF
V gene: TRBV25-1; clone size: -; D gene: TRBD2; J gene: TRBJ2-2; CDR3 DNA: TGTGCCAGCAGTGAACTGGCGGGGGGGCGGACCGGGGAGCTGTTTTTT; CDR3 protein: CASSELAGGRTGELFF
V gene: TRBV4-1; clone size: -; D gene: TRBD1; J gene: TRBJ1-4; CDR3 DNA: TGCGCCAGCAGCCAAGGTCCCGGGACAGGGGATGGTGAAAAACTGTTTTTT; CDR3 protein: CASSQGPGTGDGEKLFF
V gene: TRBV12-3/TRBV12-4; clone size: few; D gene: -; J gene: TRBJ1-1; CDR3 DNA: TGTGCCAGCAGTTCCGTGAACACTGAAGCTTTCTTT; CDR3 protein: CASSSVNTEAFF
V gene: TRBV2; clone size: -; D gene: -; J gene: TRBJ1-5; CDR3 DNA: TGTGCCAGCCGAGGTAGGGGCGGCAATCAGCCCCAGCATTTT; CDR3 protein: CASRGRGGNQPQHF
V gene: TRBV24-1; clone size: -; D gene: TRBD1; J gene: TRBJ2-5; CDR3 DNA: TGTGCCACCAGTGAACCCGGGACAGGGCTAGAGACCCAGTACTTC; CDR3 protein: CATSEPGTGLETQYF
V gene: TRBV4-1; clone size: once; D gene: TRBD1; J gene: TRBJ1-2; CDR3 DNA: TGCGCCAGCAGCCAAGATCTGACAGGGGATCGCTACACCTTC; CDR3 protein: CASSQDLTGDRYTF
V gene: TRBV27; clone size: -; D gene: -; J gene: TRBJ1-5; CDR3 DNA: TGTGCCAGCAGTTTAAGACTGGAGGGTCGCCAGCATTTT; CDR3 protein: CASSLRLEGRQHF
V gene: TRBV24-1; clone size: -; D gene: TRBD1; J gene: TRBJ1-2; CDR3 DNA: TGTGCCACCAGTGATTCCCGACAGGGGGGCTATGGCTACACCTTC; CDR3 protein: CATSDSRQGGYGYTF
V gene: TRBV6-6; clone size: -; D gene: TRBD2; J gene: TRBJ2-5; CDR3 DNA: TGTGCCAGCGGAGGTAGCGGGGAGTTTGAGACCCAGTACTTC; CDR3 protein: CASGGSGEFETQYF
V gene: TRBV5-1; clone size: -; D gene: TRBD1; J gene: TRBJ2-1; CDR3 DNA: TGCGCCAGCAGCATGGGGACAGGGAAGGATGAGCAGTTCTTC; CDR3 protein: CASSMGTGKDEQFF
V gene: TRBV11-2; clone size: once; D gene: -; J gene: TRBJ1-5; CDR3 DNA: TGTGCCAGCAGCTTAGGAGGCAGCAATCAGCCCCAGCATTTT; CDR3 protein: CASSLGGSNQPQHF
V gene: TRBV10-3; clone size: -; D gene: -; J gene: TRBJ2-6; CDR3 DNA: TGTGCCATCAGTGAAACAGGGCCTGGGGCCAACGTCCTGACTTTC; CDR3 protein: CAISETGPGANVLTF
V gene: TRBV6-5; clone size: -; D gene: -; J gene: TRBJ1-1; CDR3 DNA: TGTGCCAGCAGTTCCCAGGGGCGCACTGAAGCTTTCTTT; CDR3 protein: CASSSQGRTEAFF
V gene: TRBV6-5; clone size: -; D gene: TRBD1; J gene: TRBJ1-6; CDR3 DNA: TGTGCCAGCAGTTCGACAGGGGGGTATTCACCCCTCCACTTT; CDR3 protein: CASSSTGGYSPLHF
V gene: TRBV9; clone size: -; D gene: -; J gene: TRBJ1-1; CDR3 DNA: TGTGCCAGCAGCGATGGCCCCTCGCACACTGAAGCTTTCTTT; CDR3 protein: CASSDGPSHTEAFF
V gene: TRBV7-9; clone size: -; D gene: TRBD1; J gene: TRBJ2-1; CDR3 DNA: TGTGCCAGCAGCCAGGAGGGACAGGGAATCTATGAGCAGTTCTTC; CDR3 protein: CASSQEGQGIYEQFF
V gene: TRBV4-1; clone size: -; D gene: -; J gene: TRBJ1-6; CDR3 DNA: TGCGCCAGCAGCCTCGAGGGGGACGTGGGGAATTCACCCCTCCACTTT; CDR3 protein: CASSLEGDVGNSPLHF
V gene: TRBV6-5; clone size: -; D gene: -; J gene: TRBJ1-1; CDR3 DNA: TGTGCCAGCAGTTACTCGATGGCCACTGAAGCTTTCTTT; CDR3 protein: CASSYSMATEAFF
V gene: TRBV5-5; clone size: -; D gene: -; J gene: TRBJ1-5; CDR3 DNA: TGTGCCAGCAGCGTAGGGGGAATGGGTCAGCCCCAGCATTTT; CDR3 protein: CASSVGGMGQPQHF
V gene: TRBV27; clone size: -; D gene: TRBD1; J gene: TRBJ1-5; CDR3 DNA: TGTGCCAGCAGTTTATCGTACAGGGGGCCTAGCAATCAGCCCCAGCATTTT; CDR3 protein: CASSLSYRGPSNQPQHF
V gene: TRBV10-2; clone size: -; D gene: -; J gene: TRBJ1-1; CDR3 DNA: TGCGCCAGCAGGACAGCCCTTAAAATGAACACTGAAGCTTTCTTT; CDR3 protein: CASRTALKMNTEAFF
V gene: TRBV11-3; clone size: -; D gene: -; J gene: TRBJ2-2; CDR3 DNA: TGTGCCAGCAGCTCTCAGCGATCCGGGGAGCTGTTTTTT; CDR3 protein: CASSSQRSGELFF
V gene: TRBV5-1; clone size: once; D gene: -; J gene: TRBJ2-2; CDR3 DNA: TGCGCCAGCAGCCAAAGGACTACACCCAGCGGGGAGCTGTTTTTT; CDR3 protein: CASSQRTTPSGELFF
V gene: TRBV7-8; clone size: -; D gene: -; J gene: TRBJ1-6; CDR3 DNA: TGTGCCAGCAGCCCGCTCGCCAGGGGTGGAAATTCACCCCTCCACTTT; CDR3 protein: CASSPLARGGNSPLHF
V gene: TRBV18; clone size: few; D gene: -; J gene: TRBJ2-2; CDR3 DNA: TGTGCCAGCTCACCAATAGGGGAGGCCACCGGGGAGCTGTTTTTT; CDR3 protein: CASSPIGEATGELFF
V gene: TRBV5-1; clone size: -; D gene: TRBD1; J gene: TRBJ1-2; CDR3 DNA: TGCGCCAGCAGCCCCGGACAGGATGGCTACACCTTC; CDR3 protein: CASSPGQDGYTF
V gene: TRBV21-1; clone size: -; D gene: -; J gene: TRBJ1-1; CDR3 DNA: TGTGCCAGCAGCAAAGTAGACGCAGCGACGAACACTGAAGCTTTCTTT; CDR3 protein: CASSKVDAATNTEAFF
V gene: TRBV18; clone size: -; D gene: -; J gene: TRBJ2-5; CDR3 DNA: TGTGCCAGCTCTCAGAACAGGGATGAGACCCAGTACTTC; CDR3 protein: CASSQNRDETQYF
V gene: TRBV29-1; clone size: -; D gene: TRBD1; J gene: TRBJ1-2; CDR3 DNA: TGCAGCGTTGAAACTTTTGGACAGGCTAGGACCTTC; CDR3 protein: CSVETFGQARTF
V gene: TRBV10-1; clone size: -; D gene: TRBD1; J gene: TRBJ1-6; CDR3 DNA: TGCGCCAGCAGTGAGTCCCCGGGACAGAAGCTCCACTTT; CDR3 protein: CASSESPGQKLHF
V gene: TRBV7-8; clone size: -; D gene: -; J gene: TRBJ2-1; CDR3 DNA: TGTGCCAGCAGCTTAGGGCAGAACAATGAGCAGTTCTTC; CDR3 protein: CASSLGQNNEQFF
V gene: TRBV5-1; clone size: -; D gene: TRBD1; J gene: TRBJ1-1; CDR3 DNA: TGCGCCAGCAGCATTGGGACAGAGAACACTGAAGCTTTCTTT; CDR3 protein: CASSIGTENTEAFF
V gene: TRBV19; clone size: -; D gene: -; J gene: TRBJ1-1; CDR3 DNA: TGTGCCAGTAGCCAATGGGGAGGGAACACTGAAGCTTTCTTT; CDR3 protein: CASSQWGGNTEAFF
V gene: TRBV19; clone size: -; D gene: TRBD1; J gene: TRBJ1-2; CDR3 DNA: TGTGCCAGTAGTACCTCGACAGGGGCGGATGGCTACACCTTC; CDR3 protein: CASSTSTGADGYTF
V gene: TRBV9; clone size: -; D gene: -; J gene: TRBJ1-1; CDR3 DNA: TGTGCCAGCAGCGTAGAGGGGGCTGAAGCTTTCTTT; CDR3 protein: CASSVEGAEAFF
V gene: TRBV14; clone size: -; D gene: -; J gene: TRBJ2-4; CDR3 DNA: TGTGCCAGCAGCCAAGATCGGGCAGGGGCAAACATTCAGTACTTC; CDR3 protein: CASSQDRAGANIQYF
V gene: TRBV27; clone size: -; D gene: -; J gene: TRBJ1-2; CDR3 DNA: TGTGCCAGGGGACTGTTCTATGGCTACACCTTC; CDR3 protein: CARGLFYGYTF
V gene: TRBV5-1; clone size: -; D gene: -; J gene: TRBJ1-5; CDR3 DNA: TGCGCCAGCAGCCATTTTGGAGCGGAAGATCAGCCCCAGCATTTT; CDR3 protein: CASSHFGAEDQPQHF
V gene: TRBV4-2; clone size: -; D gene: -; J gene: TRBJ1-4; CDR3 DNA: TGTGCCAGCAGCCAAGCGGCAGGGCGTAATGAAAAACTGTTTTTT; CDR3 protein: CASSQAAGRNEKLFF
V gene: TRBV3-1/TRBV3-2; clone size: -; D gene: -; J gene: TRBJ1-1; CDR3 DNA: TGTGCCAGCAGCCAAGGTGGGCCCCTTCCCTATTTT; CDR3 protein: CASSQGGPLPYF
V gene: TRBV19; clone size: -; D gene: -; J gene: TRBJ1-5; CDR3 DNA: TGTGCCAGTAGTACTCGGAACAGGCACAATCAGCCCCAGCATTTT; CDR3 protein: CASSTRNRHNQPQHF
V gene: TRBV3-1/TRBV3-2; clone size: -; D gene: -; J gene: TRBJ1-2; CDR3 DNA: TGTGCCAGCAGCCAAAGCACTGGCTACACCTTC; CDR3 protein: CASSQSTGYTF
V gene: TRBV7-8; clone size: -; D gene: TRBD1; J gene: TRBJ1-1; CDR3 DNA: TGTGCCAGCAGCCCTCCCGGGACAGAAAGCACTGAAGCTTTCTTT; CDR3 protein: CASSPPGTESTEAFF